There are a few counts of the clone carrying this T cell receptor beta chain. What it recognizes is unknown. This record belongs to a study of PD-1 blockade in mismatch repair-deficient tumors. Turning to the study itself: Patients had over 10 mismatch repair-deficient cancer types, all previously treated and progressing. Broader study findings: After pembrolizumab, tumor-resident clones rose rapidly, then generally contracted before radiologic responses.

All patients were mismatch repair deficient, assessed by either PCR or immunohistochemistry. A few pembrolizumab responders had their TCRs sequenced. Sequencing used immunoSEQ multiplex PCR; TCRdb keeps in-frame clones, though not all of them. The data contain tens of thousands of clones, over 70% of them seen just once; the ten biggest clones take up about 2.4%. CDR1 and CDR2 (germline): SGHNT, YYREEE (reference sequence). The V and J ends lost 0 bases and 5 bases, in that order; junction bases with no gene match: 5. The CDR3 sequence is 16 residues long. The TCR sequence derives from an adult with mismatch repair-deficient cancer. The sample consisted of peripheral blood, taken 12 weeks after starting pembrolizumab. The chain employs TRBV5-4 and TRBJ2-5; TRBD2 matches 12 bases. The CDR3 sequence: CASSLGLAGVGETQYF. CDR3 in DNA: TGTGCCAGCAGCTTGGGACTAGCGGGAGTTGGGGAGACCCAGTACTTC.